The 16 T cell receptor beta chains below were found in one sample sequenced in a study of blood T cell repertoires in COVID-19. Sequencing used immunoSEQ multiplex PCR; TCRdb keeps in-frame clones, though not all of them. The sample records about 260,000 clones, 88% being singletons. The sample was peripheral blood. The receptors were sampled from a human donor in a cohort sampled during active COVID-19.

This sequence joins TRBV29-1 and TRBJ2-6; D may be TRBD2 (7 bases). The germline V and J ends were trimmed by 5 bases and 0 bases, with 14 bases remaining between them. From germline, CDR1 is SQVTM and CDR2 ANQGSEA. CDR3 length: 16 residues. CDR3 nucleotides: TGCAGCGTTCAAGGGGGAGGGGACTCTGGGGCCAACGTCCTGACTTTC. Encoded protein: CSVQGGGDSGANVLTF.

The rearrangement uses TRBV14 and TRBJ2-7, with D unresolved. The V end was cut by 0 bases, the J end by 0 bases, with 6 bases between. Per the germline V gene, CDR1 is SGHDN and CDR2 is FVKESK. CDR3 length equals 14 residues. CDR3 DNA sequence: TGTGCCAGCAGCCAAGAACAGATCTCCTACGAGCAGTACTTC. Protein product: CASSQEQISYEQYF.

The chain couples TRBV5-1 to TRBJ1-5; 7 bases line up with TRBD1. CDR1 is SGHRS and CDR2 is YFSETQ in the germline V gene. J lost 4 bases, V lost 2 bases, and 3 bases had no gene match. This CDR3 contains 14 residues. CDR3 residues: CASSFGTANQPQHF. In DNA, the CDR3 is TGCGCCAGCAGCTTCGGGACAGCAAATCAGCCCCAGCATTTT.

The V call is TRBV19, the J call TRBJ1-6; 7 nucleotides line up with TRBD1. Looked up from germline, CDR1 is LNHDA and CDR2 is SQIVND (reference sequence). This CDR3 comprises 16 residues. With V trimmed by 2 bases and J by 6 bases, 7 bases remained unmatched. DNA of the CDR3: TGTGCCAGTAGTATACGACAGGGAGGCCCTAATTCACCCCTCCACTTT. Translating gives CASSIRQGGPNSPLHF.

The V gene is TRBV6-2 or TRBV6-3, the J gene TRBJ1-1; no definite D call. Germline V CDR1 and CDR2: MNHEY, SVGEGT. The ends were cut back, 2 bases at V and 7 bases at J, with 5 bases in the middle. There are 11 residues in the CDR3. CDR3 sequence (DNA): TGTGCCAGCAGTTACGCGTTTGAAGCTTTCTTT. Protein: CASSYAFEAFF.

The V gene is TRBV5-6, the J gene TRBJ1-5; D is ambiguous. The CDR3 loop spans 13 amino acids. Germline values: CDR1 SGHDT, CDR2 YYEEEE. V dropped 4 bases and J dropped 7 bases, with 12 bases sitting between them. For the CDR3, the DNA is TGTGCCAGCAGCCCCGGTCGTAGCCAGCCCCAGCATTTT. This codes for CASSPGRSQPQHF.

This rearrangement joins TRBV28 to TRBJ1-1; D is undetermined. CDR1 MDHEN and CDR2 SYDVKM come from the germline V gene. This CDR3 contains 11 residues. V was trimmed by 6 bases and J by 3 bases, leaving 5 bases between them. The CDR3 spells CASRLYTEAFF. CDR3 in DNA: TGTGCCAGCAGGCTATACACTGAAGCTTTCTTT.

The V call is TRBV28, the J call TRBJ2-7, with 11 nucleotides matching TRBD1. This CDR3 has 19 amino acids. J gave up 0 bases and V 3 bases, and 13 bases lay outside the gene matches. The germline CDR1 and CDR2 sequences are MDHEN and SYDVKM. CDR3 sequence: CASSLLLGTGGSTSYEQYF. CDR3 bases: TGTGCCAGCAGTTTGTTACTAGGGACAGGGGGTTCGACCTCCTACGAGCAGTACTTC.

The rearrangement links TRBV3-1 (or the pseudogene TRBV3-2) to TRBJ2-1; the match to TRBD2 covers 11 bases. This CDR3 has 16 residues. The ends lost 4 bases at V and 7 bases at J; junction bases unmatched: 9. Per germline, CDR1 LGHDT and CDR2 YNNKEL (reference sequence). The CDR3 DNA reads TGTGCCAGCAGCCCCCCGGGTAGCGGGAGGGTTAATGAGCAGTTCTTC. This gives the protein CASSPPGSGRVNEQFF.

The chain combines TRBV7-2 with TRBJ1-3, with D hard to call. Trimming cost V 1 base and J 11 bases, with 18 bases left between them. This CDR3 is 15 amino acids long. Germline V gene sequence: CDR1 SGHTA, CDR2 FQGNSA. The CDR3 loop reads CASSLGGEESRSIYF. CDR3 bases: TGTGCCAGCAGCTTAGGAGGCGAGGAGTCTCGGTCCATATATTTT.

The chain links TRBV5-6 to TRBJ1-6; TRBD1 is a possible D gene (5 bases). The CDR3 has 15 residues. V shed 3 bases and J shed 7 bases, with 14 bases lying between them. Germline V lookup: CDR1 SGHDT, CDR2 YYEEEE. The CDR3 DNA reads as TGTGCCAGCAGCTCCCCGGGGGTTTGGAATTCACCCCTCCACTTT. Protein: CASSSPGVWNSPLHF.

This chain's CDR3 is CASSRGDRAPPHRAEAFF. The CDR3 DNA follows: TGTGCCAGCAGCCGGGGGGACAGGGCACCCCCCCATCGGGCTGAAGCTTTCTTT. The chain is built from TRBV7-9 and TRBJ1-1, with 9 bases matching TRBD1. The CDR3 length is 18 residues. Trimming removed 5 bases from V and 6 bases from J; junction bases left unmatched: 19. Per germline, CDR1 SEHNR and CDR2 FQNEAQ (reference sequence).

This chain uses TRBV19 with TRBJ1-3, with a weak D call TRBD1 (5 bases). The ends were cut back, 6 bases at V and 0 bases at J, with 15 bases in the middle. This CDR3 is built from 16 residues. Germline CDR1 LNHDA, CDR2 SQIVND (reference sequence). CDR3 DNA: TGTGCCAGTAGCTGGGGAGGACAACGCTCTGGAAACACCATATATTTT. Its protein product is CASSWGGQRSGNTIYF.

The V and J genes are TRBV27 and TRBJ2-5; the match to TRBD1 covers 8 bases. Trimming at V came to 4 bases and at J to 1 base, leaving 2 bases not matched to a gene. The germline V gene has CDR1 MNHEY and CDR2 SMNVEV (reference sequence). The CDR3 is 14 amino acids. In DNA, the CDR3 is TGTGCCAGCAGTTCAGACAGGGGCCAAGAGACCCAGTACTTC. Amino acids: CASSSDRGQETQYF.

This clone showed up just once. V usage is TRBV21-1 and J usage is TRBJ1-4; the D call in the table, TRBD1, was not verified against the DNA. TRBV21-1 is noted as a pseudogene. This CDR3 is 14 amino acids long. The CDR3 DNA is TGTGCCAGCAGCCACAGGGTAGAAGAGGAAAAACTGTTTTTT. Its translation: CASSHRVEEEKLFF.

The gene calls are TRBV4-1 and TRBJ2-7, with 8 bases matching TRBD1. Unmatched junction bases numbered 6, after V lost 6 bases and J lost 5 bases. Germline V gene lookup returns CDR1 MGHRA and CDR2 YSYEKL. The CDR3 length is 13 residues. In nucleotides, the CDR3 is TGCGCCAGCAGTCGGACAGGGAACGACGAGCAGTACTTC. Translation gives CASSRTGNDEQYF.